This T cell receptor (beta chain) was identified in a study of T cell repertoires in aging, cancer and after chemotherapy. Study-level background: Donor ages fell into six groups from 30 or younger up to 70 or older. The full dataset contained several million TCR reads. Study-wide results and caveats: Age-matched healthy donors had significantly more diverse, less clonal blood TCR repertoires than untreated cancer patients. Loss of evenness, beyond lost richness, contributed to age-related TCR diversity decline in cancer patients.

Peripheral blood genomic DNA, not sorted cells or RNA, was the template. In its sample, this clonotype was seen a few times. What it recognizes is unknown. Germline assignment: CDR1 LNHDA and CDR2 SQIVND (reference sequence). Trimming at V came to 6 bases and at J to 0 bases, leaving 11 bases not matched to a gene. The CDR3 is 17 amino acids. A mixed TRB-A/B primer pool amplified rearranged TRB by multiplex touch-down PCR. TCRdb re-called the multiplex PCR reads with MiXCR, one entry per CDR3 protein. The sample has several thousand distinct CDR3 sequences, around 34% seen once. This clonotype was obtained from a human donor in good health. The donor label of this sample is uncertain. The gene calls are TRBV19 and TRBJ2-1; 7 positions agree with TRBD2. The sample comprised blood. The CDR3 nucleotides read TGTGCCAGTAGCCCCGCAAGCGGGGCCAGCTCCTACAATGAGCAGTTCTTC. The encoded protein is CASSPASGASSYNEQFF.